What follows is one TCR beta chain and its context. Its specific antigen is unknown. No per-base quality is available; no much larger clone lies one base away. In addition, sequencing in three donor pairs included unstimulated CD8+ effector memory subsets alongside CD4+ naive, CD8+ naive, CD8+ TEMRA and CD4+ memory subsets. Sorted unstimulated T cells and proliferating T cells recovered from mixed lymphocyte reactions underwent TCRbeta CDR3 sequencing. Fresh whole blood from fewer than twelve HLA-typed healthy donors was used to isolate PBMCs. This entry is derived from a study of siplizumab effects on memory and regulatory T cells (dated by TCRdb to the late 2010s). Describing the broader study: The study examined how the anti-CD2 antibody siplizumab affects alloreactive T-cell subsets in allogeneic mixed lymphocyte reactions built from human PBMCs. Broad study findings and their caveats: Compared with memory T cells, unstimulated naive T cells appeared more diverse, and naive cells seemed to make a substantial contribution to the alloresponse. The cumulative frequency of alloreactive sequences that could be traced back to unstimulated CD4+ memory T cells was significantly reduced by siplizumab. Whether proliferating Tregs from siplizumab cultures actually had suppressive function was not functionally confirmed. Among mappable alloreactive CD4+ clones, an average Treg-derived fraction of about 69% was observed with siplizumab, compared with more than 25% in control reactions. Sequences below about 10^-5 frequency were poorly captured, so only a minor fraction of alloreactive clones could be mapped to unstimulated subsets. For roughly 75-96% of proliferating CD4+ or CD8+ clones, no naive or memory phenotype could be assigned.

Libraries were constructed by the immunoSEQ multiplex PCR assay. The deep sequencing platform assayed around 94,000 TCR templates per sample. Genomic DNA extracted from sorted T cells was used for TCRbeta CDR3 sequencing. The authors' pipeline ran thus. Clonal analysis of TCRbeta CDR3 data was done in the R programming language. Alloreactive CD4+ and CD8+ clones were defined by comparing unstimulated samples with post-reaction CFSE-low samples. Alloreactive CD4+ clones were assigned to regulatory or non-regulatory origin by matching sequences to sorted unstimulated Treg and non-Treg repertoires. Held by TCRdb, this immuneACCESS table contains in-frame sequences only and omits some clones. Under half of the omission traces to an unresolved V gene where checked; the cause of the rest is unknown. V, J and clone size are those of that table, while D and trimming were read from the DNA. The table for this sample lists more than 45,000 clones; 95% to 98% of them were counted only once. Around 0.64% of the sample comes from the top ten.

This clonotype originated in a human donor in good health. The source material was naive CD4+ T cells sorted from blood. The intended sense of this specimen's cell subset or site label: unstimulated naive T cells.

The CDR3 region reads CAGSSQMLHVLDEQYF. The DNA is TGTGCCGGCAGCTCACAAATGCTACACGTGTTAGACGAGCAGTACTTC. The chain uses TRBV21-1 and TRBJ2-7. TRBV21-1 is listed as a pseudogene. Counted from cysteine to phenylalanine, this CDR3 has 16 amino acids. Only the CDR3 portion is preserved as DNA: 48 bases, with reading frame beginning at the first base.